This T cell receptor (beta chain) was recorded in a study of blood T cell repertoires in COVID-19. Sequencing was performed with immunoSEQ multiplex PCR; in TCRdb, only in-frame clones are kept and a portion is missing. Among about 200,000 clones listed, roughly 80% were seen once. Germline lookup yields CDR1 MNHNS and CDR2 SASEGT. The CDR3 covers 13 residues. Trimming cost V 2 bases and J 7 bases, with 8 bases left between them. The sequence derives from a woman over 75 with acute or convalescent COVID-19. Sequencing input: peripheral blood. This sequence joins TRBV6-1 and TRBJ2-2; D remains ambiguous. This CDR3 is CASSENHFGELFF. In DNA, the CDR3 is TGTGCCAGCAGTGAAAATCATTTCGGGGAGCTGTTTTTT.